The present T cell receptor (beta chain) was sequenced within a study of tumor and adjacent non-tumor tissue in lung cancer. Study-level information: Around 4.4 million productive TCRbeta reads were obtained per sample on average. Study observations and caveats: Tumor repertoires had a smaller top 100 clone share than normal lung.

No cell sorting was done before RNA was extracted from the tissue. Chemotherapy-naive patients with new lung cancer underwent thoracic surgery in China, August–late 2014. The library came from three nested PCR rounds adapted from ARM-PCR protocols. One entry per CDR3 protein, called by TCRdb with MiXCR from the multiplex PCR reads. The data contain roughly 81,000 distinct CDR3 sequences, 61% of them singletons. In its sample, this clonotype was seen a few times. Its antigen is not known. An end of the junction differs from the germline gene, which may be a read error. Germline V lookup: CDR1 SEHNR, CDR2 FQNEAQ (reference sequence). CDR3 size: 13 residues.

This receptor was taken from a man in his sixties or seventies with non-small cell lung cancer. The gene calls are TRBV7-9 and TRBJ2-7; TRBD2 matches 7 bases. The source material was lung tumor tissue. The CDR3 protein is CANSLGLAVEQYF. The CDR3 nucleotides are TGTGCCAACAGCCTCGGGCTAGCGGTCGAGCAGTACTTC.